The 27 T cell receptor beta chains below were found in one sample sequenced in a study of blood T cell repertoires in COVID-19. The table came from immunoSEQ multiplex PCR; TCRdb's copy has only in-frame clones and leaves some out. The data contain about 220,000 clones, about 80% of them singletons. The source material was PBMCs or T cells enriched from blood (not recorded which). All receptors come from a woman in her thirties or forties with acute COVID-19.

The chain combines TRBV21-1 with TRBJ1-1. TRBV21-1 is deemed a pseudogene. The CDR3 spans 11 residues. The CDR3 here is CASSTFTEAFF. The DNA of the CDR3 is TGTGCCAGCAGCACCTTCACTGAAGCTTTCTTT.

This clone appeared a single time. This rearrangement joins TRBV5-6 to TRBJ1-1; D gene unclear. Germline CDR1 reads SGHDT; CDR2 reads YYEEEE. V was cut by 4 bases and J by 5 bases, with 18 bases left in between. The CDR3 has 15 amino acids. CDR3 nucleotide sequence: TGTGCCAGCAGCCGACCGGGCGGGGAAGGGACTGAAGCTTTCTTT. Amino acid sequence: CASSRPGGEGTEAFF.

CDR3 loop: CAWVSTGLLSGANVLTF. In nucleotides, the CDR3 is TGTGCCTGGGTTTCCACGGGACTCCTCTCTGGGGCCAACGTCCTGACTTTC. V gene TRBV30 combines with J gene TRBJ2-6, with D possibly being TRBD2 (6 bases). Trimming shortened V by 5 bases and J by 0 bases, and 17 bases separated the two germline ends. The CDR3 spans 17 residues. CDR1 and CDR2 (germline): GTSNPN, SVGIG (reference sequence).

V usage is TRBV11-2 and J usage is TRBJ2-7; 11 nucleotides match TRBD2. The germline V gene encodes CDR1 SGHAT and CDR2 FQNNGV. This CDR3 spans 15 amino acids. V was pared by 0 bases and J by 7 bases, with 5 bases of the junction left unmatched. Here the CDR3 DNA reads TGTGCCAGCAGCTTAGACCTAGCGGGAGGAAGTGAGCAGTACTTC. Amino acid sequence: CASSLDLAGGSEQYF.

To note about this clone: The same CDR3 arises from other DNA sequences in this sample as well. This chain uses TRBV2 with TRBJ1-2, with 7 bases fitting TRBD1. CDR1 SNHLY and CDR2 FYNNEI come from the germline V gene. J gave up 5 bases and V 5 bases, and 5 bases lay outside the gene matches. This CDR3 comprises 13 residues. For the CDR3, the DNA is TGTGCCAGCAGTCCTGGACAGGATTATGGCTACACCTTC. This translates into CASSPGQDYGYTF.

This clone was counted only a few times. The rearrangement joins TRBV7-2 to TRBJ1-3, with D unclear. Looked up from germline, CDR1 is SGHTA and CDR2 is FQGNSA. V dropped 3 bases and J dropped 3 bases, with 6 bases sitting between them. The length of the CDR3 is 13 residues. This CDR3 is CASSFPNGNTIYF. In DNA form, the CDR3 reads TGTGCCAGCAGCTTCCCCAATGGAAACACCATATATTTT.

The chain uses TRBV29-1 and TRBJ2-7; TRBD1 matches 8 bases. The junction had 9 bases not matched to a gene; V was cut back by 7 bases and J by 4 bases. The CDR3 is made up of 13 amino acids. The V gene's germline CDR1 is SQVTM and CDR2 ANQGSEA. In nucleotides, the CDR3 is TGCAGCGCCGACAGGGGTGGGGGATACGAGCAGTACTTC. It encodes CSADRGGGYEQYF.

V is TRBV6-2 or TRBV6-3 and J is TRBJ2-7; a weak D match, TRBD2 (5 bases). The V gene's germline CDR1 is MNHEY and CDR2 SVGEGT. The CDR3 runs 12 residues. V shed 2 bases and J shed 3 bases, with 5 bases lying between them. The CDR3 DNA reads TGTGCCAGCAGTTACGCGGGCTACGAGCAGTACTTC. This encodes CASSYAGYEQYF.

The chain is built from TRBV25-1 and TRBJ2-7; D is perhaps TRBD1 (5 bases). The ends were cut back, 6 bases at V and 4 bases at J, with 16 bases in the middle. The CDR3 loop spans 14 amino acids. Germline V gene data show CDR1 as MGHDK and CDR2 as SYGVNS. The CDR3 loop is CASSDLGPRYEQYF. Here the CDR3 DNA reads TGTGCCAGCAGCGACTTGGGGCCCAGATACGAGCAGTACTTC.

A single count supports this clone. The chain carries TRBV27 and TRBJ1-2; D is perhaps TRBD1 (6 bases). The CDR3 is made up of 13 amino acids. The ends were cut back, 4 bases at V and 4 bases at J, with 10 bases in the middle. The germline V gene encodes CDR1 MNHEY and CDR2 SMNVEV (reference sequence). CDR3 region: CASSSSTGYGYTF. The DNA of the CDR3 is TGTGCCAGCAGTTCCTCGACAGGCTATGGCTACACCTTC.

This clone was detected once. The V gene is TRBV6-2 or TRBV6-3, the J gene TRBJ2-7, with no clear D. With 2 bases removed from V and 2 bases from J, the gap between germline ends came to 4 bases. The germline V gene has CDR1 MNHEY and CDR2 SVGEGT. The CDR3 extends over 12 amino acids. CDR3 nucleotides: TGTGCCAGCAGTTACCTACCCTACGAGCAGTACTTC. Protein: CASSYLPYEQYF.

The chain couples TRBV18 to TRBJ2-2; 7 bases map to TRBD1. With 5 bases clipped from V and 5 bases from J, the junction kept 2 bases outside the gene matches. Germline CDR1 is KGHSH and CDR2 is LQKENI. CDR3 length: 13 residues. The CDR3 DNA is TGTGCCAGCTCAGACAGGGTGACCGGGGAGCTGTTTTTT. Its translation: CASSDRVTGELFF. The full variable domain, its missing parts supplied by reference TRBV18 and TRBJ2-2, is NAGVMQNPRHLVRRRGQEARLRCSPMKGHSHVYWYRQLPEEGLKFMVYLQKENIIDESGMPKERFSAEFPKEGPSILRIQQVVRGDSAAYFCASSDRVTGELFFGEGSRLTVL.

The chain employs TRBV14 and TRBJ2-7, with 14 bases that match TRBD2. The CDR3 loop spans 15 amino acids. In germline, CDR1 is SGHDN, CDR2 FVKESK. J lost 6 bases, V lost 3 bases, and 4 bases had no gene match. The DNA of the CDR3 is TGTGCCAGCAGCCAGCAGGGACTAGCGGGAGCCGAGCAGTACTTC. It encodes CASSQQGLAGAEQYF. Complete variable domain (other parts from reference TRBV14 and TRBJ2-7): EAGVTQFPSHSVIEKGQTVTLRCDPISGHDNLYWYRRVMGKEIKFLLHFVKESKQDESGMPNNRFLAERTGGTYSTLKVQPAELEDSGVYFCASSQQGLAGAEQYFGPGTRLTVT.

The rearrangement joins TRBV6-6 to TRBJ1-1; tentative D call: TRBD1 (6 bases). The CDR3 has 17 residues. Trimming left V 5 bases short and J 4 bases short, with 23 bases between. Per the germline V gene, CDR1 is MNHNY and CDR2 is SVGAGI (reference sequence). CDR3 loop: CASSRWRGGANPTEAFF. The CDR3 DNA reads as TGTGCCAGCAGTCGATGGAGGGGGGGCGCGAACCCCACTGAAGCTTTCTTT.

The chain joins TRBV30 to TRBJ2-3, with 8 nucleotides matching TRBD2. The J segment lost 3 bases and the V segment lost 5 bases, leaving 10 bases of the junction unmatched. Germline V gene data show CDR1 as GTSNPN and CDR2 as SVGIG (reference sequence). The CDR3 contains 15 residues. For the CDR3, the DNA is TGTGCCTGGTCCAGCACTAGCGGTATAACAGATACGCAGTATTTT. This gives the protein CAWSSTSGITDTQYF.

This chain uses TRBV6-4 with TRBJ1-1; D gene unclear. The CDR3 runs 13 residues. V was trimmed by 6 bases and J by 0 bases, leaving 8 bases between them. Per the germline V gene, CDR1 is MRHNA and CDR2 is SNTAGT. CDR3 sequence reads: CASRAEVNTEAFF. CDR3 bases: TGTGCCAGCAGGGCAGAGGTGAACACTGAAGCTTTCTTT.

The CDR3 reads CASSLGQSYGYTF. CDR3 nucleotides: TGTGCCAGCAGCCTGGGACAGTCCTATGGCTACACCTTC. V is TRBV11-1 and J is TRBJ1-2; 7 positions match TRBD1. The V gene end was trimmed by 5 bases and the J gene end by 4 bases; junction bases not matched to a gene: 4. Germline loops: CDR1 SGHAT, CDR2 FQDESV (reference sequence). The CDR3 runs 13 residues. Full variable domain (remainder filled in from reference TRBV11-1 and TRBJ1-2): EAEVAQSPRYKITEKSQAVAFWCDPISGHATLYWYRQILGQGPELLVQFQDESVVDDSQLPKDRFSAERLKGVDSTLKIQPAELGDSAMYLCASSLGQSYGYTFGSGTRLTVV.

The V call is TRBV7-9, the J call TRBJ1-3, with TRBD1 matching over 7 bases. J gave up 2 bases and V 0 bases, and 1 base lay outside the gene matches. From germline, CDR1 is SEHNR and CDR2 FQNEAQ (reference sequence). The CDR3 extends over 15 amino acids. CDR3 residues: CASSLAGTAGNTIYF. The DNA of the CDR3 is TGTGCCAGCAGCTTAGCAGGGACAGCTGGAAACACCATATATTTT.

This chain links TRBV28 with TRBJ1-3; D possibly corresponds to TRBD1 (5 bases). Germline V gene sequence: CDR1 MDHEN, CDR2 SYDVKM. The CDR3 runs 17 residues. The V gene lost 1 base and the J gene lost 0 bases, with 13 bases spanning the gap. The CDR3 reads CASSLFRGLFSGNTIYF. The CDR3 DNA follows: TGTGCCAGCAGTTTATTTAGGGGTCTCTTCTCTGGAAACACCATATATTTT.

The rearrangement joins TRBV7-2 to TRBJ1-1, with TRBD1 matching 7 bases. The trim removed 2 bases at V and 3 bases at J, leaving 3 bases unmatched. Germline V gene lookup returns CDR1 SGHTA and CDR2 FQGNSA. The CDR3 totals 14 residues. CDR3 sequence: CASSLLQGDTEAFF. The CDR3 DNA is TGTGCCAGCAGCTTATTGCAGGGGGACACTGAAGCTTTCTTT.

The chain recombines TRBV4-3 with TRBJ2-5; TRBD2 agrees at 7 bases. Germline CDR1 is LGHNA and CDR2 is YSLEER. The V and J ends lost 0 bases and 4 bases, in that order; junction bases with no gene match: 8. This CDR3 is built from 16 residues. CDR3 residues: CASSQDLPGGTETQYF. In DNA, the CDR3 is TGCGCCAGCAGCCAAGATCTGCCGGGGGGAACAGAGACCCAGTACTTC.

CDR3 sequence reads: CASSPLNSSTNTIYF. Here the CDR3 DNA reads TGTGCCAGCTCACCCCTTAATAGCTCTACAAACACCATATATTTT. The J gene is TRBJ1-3, the V gene TRBV18; D gene unclear. The germline V gene has CDR1 KGHSH and CDR2 LQKENI. V was clipped by 3 bases and J by 6 bases, with 15 bases between them. The CDR3 contains 15 residues.

The rearrangement uses TRBV7-2 and TRBJ1-5; D not certain. Trimming took off 2 bases at V and 7 bases at J, with 18 bases between the two ends. CDR1 is SGHTA, CDR2 FQGNSA, per germline. The CDR3 length is 16 residues. This CDR3 reads CASSLSGAAGGQPQHF. The CDR3, as DNA: TGTGCCAGCAGCTTAAGTGGAGCGGCAGGCGGCCAGCCCCAGCATTTT. Full variable domain (missing parts from reference TRBV7-2 and TRBJ1-5): GAGVSQSPSNKVTEKGKDVELRCDPISGHTALYWYRQSLGQGLEFLIYFQGNSAPDKSGLPSDRFSAERTGGSVSTLTIQRTQQEDSAVYLCASSLSGAAGGQPQHFGDGTRLSIL.

V is TRBV7-9 and J is TRBJ1-3; TRBD1 agrees at 9 bases. The V segment lost 5 bases and the J segment 6 bases; nucleotides outside the gene matches: 8. The germline gives CDR1 SEHNR, CDR2 FQNEAQ (reference sequence). This CDR3 is 15 amino acids long. For the CDR3, the DNA is TGTGCCAGCAGCCCATCGGGGACAGGGAAAAACACCATATATTTT. It yields the protein CASSPSGTGKNTIYF.

The rearrangement joins TRBV5-1 to TRBJ1-2; D remains unclear. Trimming stripped 4 bases from V and 2 bases from J, with 9 bases between. CDR1 and CDR2 (germline): SGHRS, YFSETQ. This CDR3 spans 13 amino acids. The CDR3 DNA reads TGCGCCAGCAGCCCAAGCGGGAACTATGGCTACACCTTC. Translating gives CASSPSGNYGYTF.

The chain joins TRBV6-1 to TRBJ2-7; weak D call: TRBD1 (6 bases). Germline CDR1 is MNHNS and CDR2 is SASEGT. V was shortened by 2 bases and J by 1 base, with 9 bases between the two germline ends. The CDR3 is made up of 14 amino acids. The CDR3, as DNA: TGTGCCAGCAGTGAACCAGGGGCGTCCTACGAGCAGTACTTC. This sequence encodes CASSEPGASYEQYF.

The CDR3 DNA sequence: TGTGCCAGCGTAACAGTTACCGGGGAGCTGTTTTTT. Protein product: CASVTVTGELFF. This chain connects TRBV28 to TRBJ2-2; D remains unclear. V dropped 8 bases and J dropped 5 bases, with 9 bases sitting between them. The CDR3 extends over 12 amino acids. CDR1 is MDHEN, CDR2 SYDVKM, per germline. Full variable domain (outside the CDR3, taken from reference TRBV28 and TRBJ2-2): DVKVTQSSRYLVKRTGEKVFLECVQDMDHENMFWYRQDPGLGLRLIYFSYDVKMKEKGDIPEGYSVSREKKERFSLILESASTNQTSMYLCASVTVTGELFFGEGSRLTVL.